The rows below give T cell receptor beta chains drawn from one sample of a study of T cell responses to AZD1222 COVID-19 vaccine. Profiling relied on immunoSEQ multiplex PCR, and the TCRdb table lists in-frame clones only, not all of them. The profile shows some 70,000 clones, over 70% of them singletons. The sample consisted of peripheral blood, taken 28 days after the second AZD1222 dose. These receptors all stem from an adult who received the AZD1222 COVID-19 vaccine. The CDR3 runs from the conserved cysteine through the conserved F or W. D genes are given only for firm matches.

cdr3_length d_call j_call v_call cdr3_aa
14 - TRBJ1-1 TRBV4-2 CASSQGGGRAEAFF
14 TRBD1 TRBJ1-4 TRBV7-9 CASSSDRGFEKLFF
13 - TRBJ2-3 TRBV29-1 CSVVPGGTDTQYF
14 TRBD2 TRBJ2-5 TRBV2 CASRTSGGHGTQYF
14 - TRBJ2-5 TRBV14 CASSLTGLRETQYF
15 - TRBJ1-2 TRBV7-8 CASSLGSRGTYGYTF
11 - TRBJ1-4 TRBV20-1 CSASRDEKLFF
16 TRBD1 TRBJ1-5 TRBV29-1 CSVDRGGLESNQPQHF
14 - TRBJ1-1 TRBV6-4 CASSDSDSDTEAFF
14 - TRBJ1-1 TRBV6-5 CASSRGGSGTEAFF
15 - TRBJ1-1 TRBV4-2 CASSQDGEANTEAFF
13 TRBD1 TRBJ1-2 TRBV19 CASEGQGNYGYTF
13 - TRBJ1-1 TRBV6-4 CASSDSGGTEAFF
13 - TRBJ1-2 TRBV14 CASSATPSLGYTF
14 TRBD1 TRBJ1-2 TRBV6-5 CASSQGGSSYGYTF
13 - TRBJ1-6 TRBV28 CASRDPGNSPLHF
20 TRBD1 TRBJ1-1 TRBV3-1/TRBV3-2 CASSQDDFIGKDRGGTEAFF
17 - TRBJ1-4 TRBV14 CASSLSPALTGNEKLFF
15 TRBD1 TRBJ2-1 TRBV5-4 CASSFRRGSYNEQFF
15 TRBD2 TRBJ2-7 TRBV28 CASSSSGGGSYEQYF
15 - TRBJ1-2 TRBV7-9 CASSFAGQYFYGYTF
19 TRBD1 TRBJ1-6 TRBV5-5 CASSSPGTRRGQGVSPLHF
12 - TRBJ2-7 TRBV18 CASSQTNNEQYF
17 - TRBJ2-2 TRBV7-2 CASSLKVYSANTGELFF
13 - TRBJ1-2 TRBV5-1 CASSLGGNYGYTF
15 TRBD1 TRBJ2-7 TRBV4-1 CASSQVGQGSYEQYF
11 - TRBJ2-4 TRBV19 CASVVGDIQYF